The 10 T cell receptor beta chains below all came from one sample that was sequenced in a study of blood T cell repertoires in COVID-19. Clones were read by immunoSEQ multiplex PCR, and TCRdb kept only the in-frame ones, dropping some. This sample has a few hundred thousand clones, with approximately 88% found just once. Input material: PBMCs or T cells enriched from blood (not recorded which). The source is a man aged 25-45 years who had recovered from COVID-19.

The V gene is TRBV28, the J gene TRBJ1-3, with TRBD1 identical over 9 bases. J was trimmed by 11 bases and V by 6 bases; bases with no gene match: 17. The length of the CDR3 is 16 residues. Germline V gene sequence: CDR1 MDHEN, CDR2 SYDVKM. The CDR3 nucleotides are TGTGCCAGCAGGCCAAGTGGGAAGACAGGGGGAATCCCCATATATTTT. Protein product: CASRPSGKTGGIPIYF. Using reference TRBV28 and TRBJ1-3 for the parts outside the CDR3, the full variable domain is DVKVTQSSRYLVKRTGEKVFLECVQDMDHENMFWYRQDPGLGLRLIYFSYDVKMKEKGDIPEGYSVSREKKERFSLILESASTNQTSMYLCASRPSGKTGGIPIYFGEGSWLTVV.

The chain couples TRBV5-1 to TRBJ2-7, with 8 bases lining up with TRBD1. V was pared by 2 bases and J by 2 bases, with 6 bases of the junction left unmatched. This CDR3 region has 15 residues. Germline lookup yields CDR1 SGHRS and CDR2 YFSETQ. As DNA, the CDR3 is TGCGCCAGCAGCTTACGGACAGGGCAAACCTACGAGCAGTACTTC. Protein product: CASSLRTGQTYEQYF.

This sequence joins TRBV27 and TRBJ1-3, with 8 bases aligning to TRBD1. The trim removed 5 bases at V and 0 bases at J, leaving 3 bases unmatched. Germline CDR1 reads MNHEY; CDR2 reads SMNVEV (reference sequence). The CDR3 is 15 residues long. The CDR3 loop is CASSLTGGSGNTIYF. CDR3 sequence (DNA): TGTGCCAGCAGTCTAACAGGGGGCTCTGGAAACACCATATATTTT.

The rearrangement uses TRBV2 and TRBJ2-7, with D possibly being TRBD2 (5 bases). The germline CDR1 and CDR2 sequences are SNHLY and FYNNEI. The CDR3 runs 12 residues. V was clipped by 6 bases and J by 4 bases, with 10 bases between them. CDR3 nucleotide sequence: TGTGCCAGCAGGACTACCTCTTACGAGCAGTACTTC. Translated: CASRTTSYEQYF. Complete variable domain (other parts from reference TRBV2 and TRBJ2-7): EPEVTQTPSHQVTQMGQEVILRCVPISNHLYFYWYRQILGQKVEFLVSFYNNEISEKSEIFDDQFSVERPDGSNFTLKIRSTKLEDSAMYFCASRTTSYEQYFGPGTRLTVT.

This chain uses TRBV2 with TRBJ2-2, with 10 bases that match TRBD1. Germline V CDR1 and CDR2: SNHLY, FYNNEI. This CDR3 has 13 residues. Losses at the gene ends were 7 bases for V and 7 bases for J; bases not matched to a gene: 3. CDR3 sequence (DNA): TGTGCCAGCAACGACAGGGGGCTCGGGGAGCTGTTTTTT. It yields the protein CASNDRGLGELFF. Full variable domain (rest looked up from reference TRBV2 and TRBJ2-2): EPEVTQTPSHQVTQMGQEVILRCVPISNHLYFYWYRQILGQKVEFLVSFYNNEISEKSEIFDDQFSVERPDGSNFTLKIRSTKLEDSAMYFCASNDRGLGELFFGEGSRLTVL.

The genes are TRBV9 and TRBJ2-7; 11 nucleotides match TRBD1. This CDR3 has 14 residues. Germline lookup yields CDR1 SGDLS and CDR2 YYNGEE. V was clipped by 5 bases and J by 4 bases; unmatched bases: 5. CDR3 bases: TGTGCCAGCAGTTCCGGGACAGGGGGATACGAGCAGTACTTC. This sequence encodes CASSSGTGGYEQYF.

The chain has TRBV28 and TRBJ2-1; D gene uncertain. CDR1 is MDHEN and CDR2 is SYDVKM in the germline V gene. Trimming left V 10 bases short and J 8 bases short, with 9 bases between. CDR3 length: 10 amino acids. Here the CDR3 reads CATVPHEQFF. CDR3 DNA: TGTGCCACGGTACCCCATGAGCAGTTCTTC.

The chain recombines TRBV29-1 with TRBJ2-7; 11 bases are a match to TRBD1. The CDR3 sequence is 15 residues long. Unmatched junction bases numbered 8, after V lost 2 bases and J lost 5 bases. Germline CDR1 and CDR2: SQVTM and ANQGSEA. CDR3 sequence (DNA): TGCAGCGTTGAACCACGGGACAGGGGGAGAAACGAGCAGTACTTC. It codes for CSVEPRDRGRNEQYF.

The J gene is TRBJ2-1, the V gene TRBV5-1; tentative D call: TRBD1 (6 bases). Trimming took off 4 bases at V and 12 bases at J, with 14 bases between the two ends. CDR3 size: 12 residues. CDR1 SGHRS and CDR2 YFSETQ come from the germline V gene. CDR3: CASSVNRDGQFF. The CDR3 DNA sequence: TGCGCCAGCAGCGTAAACAGGGATGGGCAGTTCTTC. Supplemented by reference TRBV5-1 and TRBJ2-1, the full variable domain reads KAGVTQTPRYLIKTRGQQVTLSCSPISGHRSVSWYQQTPGQGLQFLFEYFSETQRNKGNFPGRFSGRQFSNSRSEMNVSTLELGDSALYLCASSVNRDGQFFGPGTRLTVL.

J is TRBJ2-5 and V is TRBV24-1; perhaps TRBD1 as D (6 bases). This CDR3 is built from 16 residues. Germline lookup yields CDR1 KGHDR and CDR2 SFDVKD. The ends were cut back, 4 bases at V and 1 base at J, with 15 bases in the middle. The CDR3 DNA sequence: TGTGCCACCAGTGACCCCAGGGACACCGGCCAAGAGACCCAGTACTTC. Translated: CATSDPRDTGQETQYF.